One and the same sample provided the 3 T cell receptor beta chains below, sequenced in a study of blood T cells in healthy people across ages. Combining a sample-barcoded 5' primer with a J-beta primer mix, a second PCR ran for roughly 7 to 11 cycles. One entry per CDR3 protein, called by TCRdb with MiXCR from the 5' RACE reads. The sample consists of about 1.1 million distinct CDR3 sequences, roughly two fifths of them appearing once. Sequences were obtained from blood. The receptors shown here come from a man younger than 35 in good health.

At least ten counts were recorded for this clonotype. The V gene is TRBV28, the J gene TRBJ1-2; no reliable D call. Trimming pared 2 bases from V and 7 bases from J, leaving 8 bases between. CDR1 is MDHEN and CDR2 is SYDVKM in the germline V gene. The CDR3 contains 12 residues. This chain's CDR3 is CASSLQGSGYTF. As DNA, the CDR3 is TGTGCCAGCAGTTTACAAGGAAGTGGCTACACCTTC.

The rearrangement uses TRBV20-1 and TRBJ2-3, with a weak D call TRBD2 (7 bases). The CDR3 consists of 15 residues. Germline CDR1 DFQATT, CDR2 SNEGSKA (reference sequence). V gave up 6 bases and J gave up 1 base, with 17 bases separating them. In nucleotides, the CDR3 is TGCAGTGCCCTCAGGGGCGGGGGTCGCACAGATACGCAGTATTTT. The encoded protein is CSALRGGGRTDTQYF.

This clonotype was detected only once. This sequence joins TRBV20-1 and TRBJ2-4, with 7 nucleotides matching TRBD1. The germline gives CDR1 DFQATT, CDR2 SNEGSKA (reference sequence). The trim removed 1 base at V and 0 bases at J, leaving 9 bases unmatched. The CDR3 is 17 residues long. The CDR3 sequence: CSARVTGASLAKNIQYF. The CDR3 region has the DNA TGCAGTGCTAGAGTAACAGGGGCGAGTCTAGCCAAAAACATTCAGTACTTC.